This entry concerns a single T cell receptor beta chain. Its antigen remains unidentified. The data stem from a study of T cells in Graves' hyperthyroidism and ophthalmopathy. RNA transcripts served as the template for amplifying TCR beta CDR3 regions. Primed by the HTBI set, a first-round RT-PCR was run on the TCR CDR3. TCRdb passed the multiplex PCR reads through MiXCR, listing each CDR3 protein once. Seen here are about 98,000 distinct CDR3 sequences, roughly 37% observed once, and the top ten hold about 10%. Study-wide points: Most thyroid clonotypes with frequency above 0.001 were detected in blood.

The CDR3 is 16 residues long. V was pared by 1 base and J by 8 bases, with 11 bases of the junction left unmatched. Germline V lookup: CDR1 LGHNA, CDR2 YNFKEQ. The genes are TRBV4-2 and TRBJ1-2, with 9 bases that match TRBD1. The sequenced sample consisted of peripheral blood or thyroid tissue (not recorded which). The sequence derives from a woman in her twenties or thirties with Graves' hyperthyroidism. The DNA of the CDR3 is TGTGCCAGCAGCCAAGTGGCAGAGACAGGGGGTGGCGGCTACACCTTC. It codes for CASSQVAETGGGGYTF.